This T cell receptor (beta chain) derives from a study of T cells after yellow fever vaccination. Study results and limitations: A large majority of primary-vaccination clones showed up again after the booster (around 96% CD4, 88% CD8).

Points on this clonotype: Its antigen is currently unknown.

The 5'RACE template-switching step produced TCR cDNA and added a universal primer site and UMIs. TCRdb re-called the 5' RACE reads with MiXCR, one entry per CDR3 protein. The sample consists of approximately 550,000 distinct CDR3 sequences, about 19% of them appearing once. The sample in question was PBMCs, obtained 15 days after the yellow fever booster vaccination. The receptor's source is a man aged 30 to 39 who received the YFV17D yellow fever vaccine.

The CDR3 DNA follows: TGTGCCACCAGCAGAAACAGGGGATTTACAGATACGCAGTATTTT. This translates into CATSRNRGFTDTQYF. The chain recombines TRBV15 with TRBJ2-3, with 7 bases aligning to TRBD1. Losses at the gene ends were 2 bases for V and 3 bases for J; bases not matched to a gene: 5. The germline V gene has CDR1 LNHNV and CDR2 YYDKDF (reference sequence). The CDR3 is 15 residues long.